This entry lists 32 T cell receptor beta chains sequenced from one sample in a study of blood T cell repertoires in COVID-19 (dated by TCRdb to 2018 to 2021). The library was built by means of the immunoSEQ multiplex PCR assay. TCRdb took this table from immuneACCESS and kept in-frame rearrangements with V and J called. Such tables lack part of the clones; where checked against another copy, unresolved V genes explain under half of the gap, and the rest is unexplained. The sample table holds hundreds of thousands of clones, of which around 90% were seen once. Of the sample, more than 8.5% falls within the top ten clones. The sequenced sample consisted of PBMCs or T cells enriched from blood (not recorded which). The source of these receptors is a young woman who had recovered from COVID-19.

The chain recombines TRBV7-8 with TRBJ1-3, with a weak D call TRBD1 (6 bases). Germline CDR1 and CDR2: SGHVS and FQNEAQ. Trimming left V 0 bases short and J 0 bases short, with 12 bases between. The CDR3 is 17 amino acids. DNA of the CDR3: TGTGCCAGCAGCTTAGCCCGGACAGCCTTCTCTGGAAACACCATATATTTT. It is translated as CASSLARTAFSGNTIYF.

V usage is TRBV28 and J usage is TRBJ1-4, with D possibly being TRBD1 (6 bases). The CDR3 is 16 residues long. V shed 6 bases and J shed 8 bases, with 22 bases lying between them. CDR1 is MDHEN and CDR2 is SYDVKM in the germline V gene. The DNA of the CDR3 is TGTGCCAGCAGGTCCGGGGGGCAGGGATTTTGGGAAAAACTGTTTTTT. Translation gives CASRSGGQGFWEKLFF.

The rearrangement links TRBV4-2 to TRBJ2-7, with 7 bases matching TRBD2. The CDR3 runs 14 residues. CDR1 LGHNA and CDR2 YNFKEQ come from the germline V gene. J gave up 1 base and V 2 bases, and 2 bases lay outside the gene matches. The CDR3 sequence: CASSQPGGSYEQYF. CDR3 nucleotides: TGTGCCAGCAGCCAACCGGGGGGTTCCTACGAGCAGTACTTC.

DNA for the CDR3: TGCGCCAGCAAACAGGGGGAGGGTACTGAAGCTTTCTTT. Its protein is CASKQGEGTEAFF. V usage is TRBV23-1 and J usage is TRBJ1-1, with TRBD1 identical over 8 bases. TRBV23-1 is noted as an ORF with a role that remains uncertain. V lost 7 bases, J lost 5 bases, and 6 bases stayed unmatched. The CDR3 covers 13 residues.

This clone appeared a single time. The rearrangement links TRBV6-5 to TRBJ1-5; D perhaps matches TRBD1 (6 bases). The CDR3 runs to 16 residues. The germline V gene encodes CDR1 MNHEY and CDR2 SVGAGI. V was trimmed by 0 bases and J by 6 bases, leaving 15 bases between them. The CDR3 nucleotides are TGTGCCAGCAGTTACTCAGCGGGACAAGGAGGTCAGCCCCAGCATTTT. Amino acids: CASSYSAGQGGQPQHF.

The CDR3 DNA reads TGTGCCAGCGGCGGGGGAATTTCCTACAATGAGCAGTTCTTC. Its translation: CASGGGISYNEQFF. V gene TRBV4-2 combines with J gene TRBJ2-1, with 7 bases lining up with TRBD2. V shed 8 bases and J 1 base; nucleotides not matched to a gene: 5. The CDR3 has 14 amino acids. The germline CDR1 and CDR2 sequences are LGHNA and YNFKEQ.

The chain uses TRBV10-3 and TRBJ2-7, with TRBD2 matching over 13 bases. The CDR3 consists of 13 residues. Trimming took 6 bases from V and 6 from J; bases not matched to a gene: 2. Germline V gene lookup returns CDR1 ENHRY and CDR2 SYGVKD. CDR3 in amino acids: CAIRTSGGPEQYF. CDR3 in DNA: TGTGCCATCAGGACTAGCGGGGGGCCCGAGCAGTACTTC.

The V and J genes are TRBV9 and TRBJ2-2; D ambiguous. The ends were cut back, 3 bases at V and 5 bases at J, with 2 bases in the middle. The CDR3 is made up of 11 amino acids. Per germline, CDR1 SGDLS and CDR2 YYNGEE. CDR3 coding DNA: TGTGCCAGCAGCGCAACCGGGGAGCTGTTTTTT. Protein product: CASSATGELFF. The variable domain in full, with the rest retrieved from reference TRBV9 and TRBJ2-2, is DSGVTQTPKHLITATGQRVTLRCSPRSGDLSVYWYQQSLDQGLQFLIQYYNGEERAKGNILERFSAQQFPDLHSELNLSSLELGDSALYFCASSATGELFFGEGSRLTVL.

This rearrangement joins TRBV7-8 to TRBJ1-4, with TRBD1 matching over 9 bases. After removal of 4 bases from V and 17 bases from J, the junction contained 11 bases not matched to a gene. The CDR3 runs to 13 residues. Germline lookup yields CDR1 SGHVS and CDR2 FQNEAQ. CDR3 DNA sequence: TGTGCCAGCAGCTACCTAGCCGGGACAGGGAGCTTTTTT. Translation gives CASSYLAGTGSFF.

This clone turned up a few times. The CDR3 DNA follows: TGTGCCAGCAGCTTATACAGAAATACAGATACGCAGTATTTT. As protein: CASSLYRNTDTQYF. V and J are TRBV7-2 and TRBJ2-3; the D is unclear. Per germline, CDR1 SGHTA and CDR2 FQGNSA. The CDR3 length is 14 residues. With 2 bases removed from V and 3 bases from J, the gap between germline ends came to 9 bases.

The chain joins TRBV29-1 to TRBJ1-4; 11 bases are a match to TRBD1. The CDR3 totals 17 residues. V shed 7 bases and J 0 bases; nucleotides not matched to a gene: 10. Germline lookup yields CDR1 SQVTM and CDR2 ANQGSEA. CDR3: CSAKGTGGFSTNEKLFF. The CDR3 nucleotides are TGCAGCGCAAAGGGGACAGGGGGTTTTTCAACTAATGAAAAACTGTTTTTT.

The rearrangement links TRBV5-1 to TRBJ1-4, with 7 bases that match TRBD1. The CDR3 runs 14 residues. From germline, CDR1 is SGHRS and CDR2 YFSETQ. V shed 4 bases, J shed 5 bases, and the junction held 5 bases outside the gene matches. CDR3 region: CASSPGQMNEKLFF. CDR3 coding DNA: TGCGCCAGCAGCCCGGGACAGATGAATGAAAAACTGTTTTTT.

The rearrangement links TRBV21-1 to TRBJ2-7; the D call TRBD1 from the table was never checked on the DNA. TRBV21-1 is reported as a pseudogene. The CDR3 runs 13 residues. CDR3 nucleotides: TGTGCCAGCAGCCAAGTCGGGGACAAGGGATGGCACTTC. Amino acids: CASSQVGDKGWHF.

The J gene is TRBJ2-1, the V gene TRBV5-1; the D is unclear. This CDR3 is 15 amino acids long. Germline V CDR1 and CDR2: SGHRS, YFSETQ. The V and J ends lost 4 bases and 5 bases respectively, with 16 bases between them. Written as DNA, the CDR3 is TGCGCCAGCAGCGCTGTTCTGGCTAGTAACAATGAGCAGTTCTTC. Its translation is CASSAVLASNNEQFF.

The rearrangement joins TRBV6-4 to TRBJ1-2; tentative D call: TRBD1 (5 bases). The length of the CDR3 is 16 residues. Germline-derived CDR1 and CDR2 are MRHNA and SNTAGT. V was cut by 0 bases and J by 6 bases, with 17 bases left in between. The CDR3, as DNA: TGTGCCAGCAGTGACTCGCCGACAGAGGTGATTGATGGCTACACCTTC. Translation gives CASSDSPTEVIDGYTF.

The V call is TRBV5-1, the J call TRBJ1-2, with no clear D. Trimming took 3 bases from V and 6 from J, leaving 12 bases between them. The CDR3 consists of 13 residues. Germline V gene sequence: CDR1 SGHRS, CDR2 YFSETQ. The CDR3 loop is CASSYPVPDGYTF. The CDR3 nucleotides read TGCGCCAGCAGCTACCCCGTACCAGATGGCTACACCTTC.

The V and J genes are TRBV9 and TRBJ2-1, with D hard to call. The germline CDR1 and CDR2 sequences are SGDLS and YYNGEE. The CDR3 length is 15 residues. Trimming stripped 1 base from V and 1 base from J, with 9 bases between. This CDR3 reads CASSVSPGSYNEQFF. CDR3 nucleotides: TGTGCCAGCAGCGTATCCCCCGGGTCCTACAATGAGCAGTTCTTC.

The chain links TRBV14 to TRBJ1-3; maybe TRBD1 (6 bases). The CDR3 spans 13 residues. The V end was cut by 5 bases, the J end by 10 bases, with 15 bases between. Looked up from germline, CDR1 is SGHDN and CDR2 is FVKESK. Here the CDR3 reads CASSTHRAGTIYF. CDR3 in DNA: TGTGCCAGCAGCACACACAGGGCCGGGACCATATATTTT.

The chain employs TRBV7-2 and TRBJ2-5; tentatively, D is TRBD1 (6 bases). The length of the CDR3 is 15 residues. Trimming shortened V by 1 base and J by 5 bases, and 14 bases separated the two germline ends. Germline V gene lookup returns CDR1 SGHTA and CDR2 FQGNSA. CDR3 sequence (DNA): TGTGCCAGCAGCTTAGTTCTGGGGGCCAGGGAGACCCAGTACTTC. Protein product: CASSLVLGARETQYF.

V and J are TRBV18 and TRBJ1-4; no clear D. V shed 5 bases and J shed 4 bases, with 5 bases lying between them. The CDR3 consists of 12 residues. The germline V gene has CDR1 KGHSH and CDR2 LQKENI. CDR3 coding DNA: TGTGCCAGCTCAAGGAGTAATGAAAAACTGTTTTTT. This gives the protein CASSRSNEKLFF.

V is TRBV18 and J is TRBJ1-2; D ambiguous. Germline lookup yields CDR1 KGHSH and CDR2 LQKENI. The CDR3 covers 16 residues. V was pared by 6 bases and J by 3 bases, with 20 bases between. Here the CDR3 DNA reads TGTGCCAGCTCTCCAACACGAGCCGGGAGGGACTATGGCTACACCTTC. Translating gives CASSPTRAGRDYGYTF.

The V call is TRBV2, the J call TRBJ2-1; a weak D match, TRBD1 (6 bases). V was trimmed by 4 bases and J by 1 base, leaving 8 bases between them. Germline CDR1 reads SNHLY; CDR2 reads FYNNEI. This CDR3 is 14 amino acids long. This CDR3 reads CASSGGPSYNEQFF. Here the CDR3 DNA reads TGTGCCAGCAGTGGGGGGCCTTCCTACAATGAGCAGTTCTTC.

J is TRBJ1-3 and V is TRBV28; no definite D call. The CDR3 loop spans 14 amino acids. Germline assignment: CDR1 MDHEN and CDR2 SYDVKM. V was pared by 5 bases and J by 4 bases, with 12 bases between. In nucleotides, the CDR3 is TGTGCCAGCAGTGAAACTAGTACGGGAAACACCATATATTTT. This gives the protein CASSETSTGNTIYF.

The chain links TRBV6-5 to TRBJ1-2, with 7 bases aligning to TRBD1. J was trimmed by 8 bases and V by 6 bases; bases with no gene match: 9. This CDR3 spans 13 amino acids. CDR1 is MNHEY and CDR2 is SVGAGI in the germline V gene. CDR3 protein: CASRPTGAEGYTF. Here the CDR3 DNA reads TGTGCCAGCAGGCCCACAGGGGCTGAGGGCTACACCTTC.

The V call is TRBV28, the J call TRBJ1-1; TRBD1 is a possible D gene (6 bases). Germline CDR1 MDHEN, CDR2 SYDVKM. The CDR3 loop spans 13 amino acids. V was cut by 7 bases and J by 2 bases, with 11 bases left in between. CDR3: CASNGGGNTEAFF. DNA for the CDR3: TGTGCCAGCAATGGTGGGGGCAACACTGAAGCTTTCTTT.

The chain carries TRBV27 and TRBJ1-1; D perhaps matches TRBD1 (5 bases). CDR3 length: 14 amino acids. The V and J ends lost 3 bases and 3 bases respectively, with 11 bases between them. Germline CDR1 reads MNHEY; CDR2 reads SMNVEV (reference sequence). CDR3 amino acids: CASSFGGGYTEAFF. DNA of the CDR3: TGTGCCAGCAGTTTTGGCGGGGGGTACACTGAAGCTTTCTTT.

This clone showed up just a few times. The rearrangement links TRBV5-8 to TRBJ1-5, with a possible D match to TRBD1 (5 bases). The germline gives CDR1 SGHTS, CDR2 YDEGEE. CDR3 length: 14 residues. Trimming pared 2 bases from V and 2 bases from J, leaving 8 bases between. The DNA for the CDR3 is TGTGCCAGCAGCTTCATGACAGGCAATCAGCCCCAGCATTTT. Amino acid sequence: CASSFMTGNQPQHF.

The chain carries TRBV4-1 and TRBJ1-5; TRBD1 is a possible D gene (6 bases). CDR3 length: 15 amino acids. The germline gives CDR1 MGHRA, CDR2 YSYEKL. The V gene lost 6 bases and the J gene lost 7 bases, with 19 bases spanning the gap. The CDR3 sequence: CASSYSDKGVQPQHF. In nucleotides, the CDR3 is TGCGCCAGCAGTTACAGCGATAAGGGGGTCCAGCCCCAGCATTTT.

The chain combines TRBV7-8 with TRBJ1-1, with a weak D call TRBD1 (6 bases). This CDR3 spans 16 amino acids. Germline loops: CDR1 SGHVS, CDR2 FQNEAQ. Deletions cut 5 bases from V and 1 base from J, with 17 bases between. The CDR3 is CASSQWTAPENTEAFF. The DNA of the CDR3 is TGTGCCAGCAGCCAATGGACAGCCCCTGAGAACACTGAAGCTTTCTTT.

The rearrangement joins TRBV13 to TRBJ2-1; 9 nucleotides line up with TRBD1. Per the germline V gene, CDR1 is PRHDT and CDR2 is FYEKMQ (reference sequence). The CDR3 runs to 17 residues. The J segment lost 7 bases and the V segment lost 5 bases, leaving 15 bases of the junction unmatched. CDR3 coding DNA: TGTGCCAGCAGCCGTCAACAGGGGGCCTCCGGCGGGAATGAGCAGTTCTTC. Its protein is CASSRQQGASGGNEQFF.

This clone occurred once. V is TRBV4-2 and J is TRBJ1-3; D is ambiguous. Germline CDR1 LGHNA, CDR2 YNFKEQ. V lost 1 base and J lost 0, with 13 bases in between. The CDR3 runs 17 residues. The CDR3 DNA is TGTGCCAGCAGCCAAGTTGGTGACGGAGACTCTGGAAACACCATATATTTT. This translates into CASSQVGDGDSGNTIYF.

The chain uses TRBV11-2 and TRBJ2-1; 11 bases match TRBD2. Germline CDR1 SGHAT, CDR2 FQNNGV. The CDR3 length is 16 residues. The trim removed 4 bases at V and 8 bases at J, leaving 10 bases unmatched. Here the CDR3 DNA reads TGTGCCAGCAGCTACCAGGGGCTAGCGGGAGGCTATGAGCAGTTCTTC. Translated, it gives CASSYQGLAGGYEQFF.